One and the same sample provided the 22 T cell receptor beta chains below, sequenced in a study of CD8+CD57+ T cells in acquired aplastic anemia. Using genomic DNA as the template, TCR beta VDJ and CDR3 profiling was carried out. TCRdb analysed the reads with MiXCR anew, one entry per CDR3 protein. This sample yields 100,000 to 150,000 distinct CDR3 sequences, of which about 46% are seen a single time; roughly 2.7% belongs to the top ten. The sequencing sample was made of sorted CD4+, CD8+, or CD8+CD57+ T cells (not recorded which) from PBMCs. Receptors were obtained from a human donor in good health, serving as a control.

This clonotype was seen many times. The V gene is TRBV11-2, the J gene TRBJ2-1, with 9 positions matching TRBD1. The CDR3 is made up of 17 amino acids. V was pared by 4 bases and J by 1 base, with 8 bases of the junction left unmatched. Germline assignment: CDR1 SGHAT and CDR2 FQNNGV. The CDR3, as DNA: TGTGCCAGCAGCTCAGACAGGGGGGCAACTTCCTACAATGAGCAGTTCTTC. As protein: CASSSDRGATSYNEQFF.

By proportion, this clonotype is medium-sized (0.01 to 0.1%). The CDR3 nucleotides read TGTGCCATCAGTGTTGAGGGTCGTAACACTGAAGCTTTCTTT. This gives the protein CAISVEGRNTEAFF. V and J are TRBV10-3 and TRBJ1-1; D call uncertain. CDR3 length: 14 amino acids. Trimming took 4 bases from V and 2 from J, leaving 11 bases between them. Germline V gene sequence: CDR1 ENHRY, CDR2 SYGVKD.

For this clonotype: The junction and the germline gene differ at one end; a read error may be behind it. The chain is built from TRBV24-1 and TRBJ1-2; 7 bases map to TRBD1. CDR1 and CDR2 (germline): KGHDR, SFDVKD. The CDR3 is 14 amino acids. Written as DNA, the CDR3 is TGTGCCACCAGTGAAGGACAGGATAACTACGGCTACACCTTC. This encodes CATSEGQDNYGYTF.

The genes are TRBV28 and TRBJ1-1, with 9 bases identical to TRBD1. Germline lookup yields CDR1 MDHEN and CDR2 SYDVKM. The CDR3 is 15 amino acids. V lost 2 bases and J lost 6; bases outside the gene matches: 7. The CDR3 loop reads CASSLGATGGPEAFF. The CDR3 nucleotides are TGTGCCAGCAGTTTAGGGGCCACAGGGGGCCCTGAAGCTTTCTTT.

This clonotype was picked up one time. V usage is TRBV20-1 and J usage is TRBJ1-2, with D possibly matching TRBD1 (5 bases). V shed 6 bases and J shed 7 bases, with 12 bases lying between them. CDR1 and CDR2 from the germline V gene are DFQATT and SNEGSKA (reference sequence). The CDR3 has 11 residues. The CDR3 region is CSALTGSGYTF. The CDR3 nucleotides read TGCAGTGCCCTCACAGGTAGTGGCTACACCTTC.

V usage is TRBV10-1 and J usage is TRBJ2-5; D could derive from TRBD1 or TRBD2 (5 bases each). Germline V gene data show CDR1 as WNHNN and CDR2 as SYGVQD (reference sequence). The CDR3 has 13 residues. V was trimmed by 7 bases and J by 0 bases, leaving 9 bases between them. The DNA of the CDR3 is TGCGCCAGCATTCCGGGACACCAAGAGACCCAGTACTTC. This translates into CASIPGHQETQYF.

As to this clonotype: A read error may be the cause here, since a much bigger clone is one base away. The chain has TRBV12-3 or TRBV12-4 and TRBJ1-3; no clear D. V lost 3 bases and J lost 0, with 6 bases in between. The CDR3 contains 14 residues. The CDR3 sequence is CASSFEASGNTIYF. CDR3 coding DNA: TGTGCCAGCAGTTTCGAAGCCTCTGGAAACACCATATATTTT.

To note about this clonotype: A much more abundant neighbour one base away suggests this may be a read error. The rearrangement links TRBV6-1 to TRBJ1-2; D is unclear. Trimming pared 3 bases from V and 6 bases from J, leaving 11 bases between. In germline, CDR1 is MNHNS, CDR2 SASEGT. The CDR3 has 13 residues. The CDR3 here is CASSDHQNHGYTF. CDR3 coding DNA: TGTGCCAGCAGTGATCATCAGAACCATGGCTACACCTTC.

To note about this clonotype: This clone may be a read error of a much larger clone one base away. V and J are TRBV6-2 or TRBV6-3 and TRBJ2-7; 9 positions agree with TRBD2. Germline V CDR1 and CDR2: MNHEY, SVGEGT. The CDR3 consists of 15 residues. The CDR3 DNA follows: TGTGCCGGCAGCACCCTAGCGGGGAAGACCTACGAGCAGTACTTC. This translates into CAGSTLAGKTYEQYF.

This clonotype has only a few counts. This chain uses TRBV2 with TRBJ2-1; D remains ambiguous. V was pared by 9 bases and J by 0 bases, with 12 bases between. There are 14 residues in the CDR3. The germline V gene has CDR1 SNHLY and CDR2 FYNNEI. The CDR3 DNA is TGTGCCAGTCAAAGTCTTACCTCCTACAATGAGCAGTTCTTC. This translates into CASQSLTSYNEQFF.

Here the CDR3 reads CASSFTGGWYGYTF. DNA for the CDR3: TGTGCCAGCAGCTTTACAGGGGGCTGGTATGGCTACACCTTC. The chain recombines TRBV7-2 with TRBJ1-2; 9 positions agree with TRBD1. Per germline, CDR1 SGHTA and CDR2 FQGNSA. V lost 3 bases and J lost 5; bases outside the gene matches: 4. The CDR3 extends over 14 amino acids.

Only a few counts were recorded for this clonotype. V is TRBV7-3 and J is TRBJ1-6; D might be TRBD1 (5 bases). CDR1 SGHTA and CDR2 FQGTGA come from the germline V gene. The CDR3 loop spans 17 amino acids. V was trimmed by 8 bases and J by 7 bases, leaving 24 bases between them. In DNA, the CDR3 is TGTGCCAGCGTGAGGCAAGGGCAGCAGGGTATCAATTCACCCCTCCACTTT. Amino acids: CASVRQGQQGINSPLHF.

In this sample, this clonotype turned up many times. V and J are TRBV9 and TRBJ1-4, with D possibly being TRBD1 (5 bases). This CDR3 contains 14 residues. V gave up 3 bases and J gave up 7 bases, with 13 bases separating them. Germline-derived CDR1 and CDR2 are SGDLS and YYNGEE. In DNA, the CDR3 is TGTGCCAGCAGCGGTGGGGGTAGTCGTGAAAAACTGTTTTTT. Encoded protein: CASSGGGSREKLFF.

The chain carries TRBV2 and TRBJ1-5; D may be TRBD1 (5 bases). V lost 5 bases and J 7 bases, leaving 15 bases between the germline ends. CDR3 length equals 14 residues. CDR1 is SNHLY, CDR2 FYNNEI, per germline. The CDR3 region is CASSFGGDDQPQHF. CDR3 sequence (DNA): TGTGCCAGCAGTTTCGGGGGTGATGACCAGCCCCAGCATTTT.

This rearrangement joins TRBV15 to TRBJ2-1; TRBD2 matches at 11 bases. The CDR3 totals 15 residues. Germline V CDR1 and CDR2: LNHNV, YYDKDF (reference sequence). J lost 6 bases, V lost 2 bases, and 3 bases had no gene match. CDR3 nucleotide sequence: TGTGCCACCAGCAGACTAGCGGGGGGTGGCAATGAGCAGTTCTTC. Translated: CATSRLAGGGNEQFF.

This clonotype has a handful of counts. This chain uses TRBV28 with TRBJ1-2, with 8 bases aligning to TRBD1. Germline CDR1 MDHEN, CDR2 SYDVKM. Germline trimming cut 8 bases from V and 4 bases from J; bases unmatched to any gene: 6. The CDR3 consists of 13 residues. The CDR3 is CASHTGTGYGYTF. The CDR3 DNA sequence: TGTGCCAGCCATACCGGGACAGGCTATGGCTACACCTTC.

This clonotype was seen many times. This chain connects TRBV20-1 to TRBJ2-1; maybe TRBD2 (5 bases). The germline V gene encodes CDR1 DFQATT and CDR2 SNEGSKA (reference sequence). V was cut by 6 bases and J by 9 bases, with 12 bases left in between. The CDR3 sequence is 11 residues long. CDR3 sequence reads: CSAQRGPEQFF. The CDR3 DNA reads as TGCAGTGCCCAGCGAGGGCCTGAGCAGTTCTTC.

This clonotype was found once. J is TRBJ2-2 and V is TRBV11-2; 9 bases are shared with TRBD2. The trim removed 5 bases at V and 4 bases at J, leaving 11 bases unmatched. The CDR3 is 17 amino acids. The germline V gene has CDR1 SGHAT and CDR2 FQNNGV. The CDR3 loop is CASSPQPLAGRTGELFF. CDR3 nucleotide sequence: TGTGCCAGCAGCCCACAGCCCCTAGCGGGGCGCACCGGGGAGCTGTTTTTT.

At least ten counts were recorded for this clonotype. This chain links TRBV6-1 with TRBJ1-4; D gene ambiguous. This CDR3 has 10 residues. Germline V CDR1 and CDR2: MNHNS, SASEGT. The V end was cut by 6 bases, the J end by 6 bases, with 2 bases between. CDR3 sequence: CASRDEKLFF. In nucleotides, the CDR3 is TGTGCCAGCAGAGATGAAAAACTGTTTTTT.

This clonotype was picked up a small number of times. V is TRBV6-5 and J is TRBJ1-4, with a weak D call TRBD1 (5 bases). V gave up 2 bases and J gave up 5 bases, with 9 bases separating them. This CDR3 region has 14 residues. Germline lookup yields CDR1 MNHEY and CDR2 SVGAGI. The CDR3 nucleotides are TGTGCCAGCAGTTACGGGGGAGACAATGAAAAACTGTTTTTT. Its protein is CASSYGGDNEKLFF.

The genes are TRBV5-6 and TRBJ2-7; 9 positions agree with TRBD1. Germline V CDR1 and CDR2: SGHDT, YYEEEE. This CDR3 contains 17 residues. V was pared by 4 bases and J by 3 bases, with 14 bases of the junction left unmatched. CDR3 amino acids: CASSLTKGGQGLYEQYF. Written as DNA, the CDR3 is TGTGCCAGCAGCCTCACAAAAGGGGGACAGGGACTCTACGAGCAGTACTTC.

The chain employs TRBV4-1 and TRBJ1-5, with D possibly matching TRBD1 (5 bases). Germline V gives CDR1 MGHRA, CDR2 YSYEKL. This CDR3 has 13 residues. Trimming removed 0 bases at V and 6 bases at J, with 6 bases between. Here the CDR3 DNA reads TGCGCCAGCAGCCAAGAAGGGGCTCAGCCCCAGCATTTT. Its translation is CASSQEGAQPQHF.